This T cell receptor beta chain is drawn from a study of blood T cell repertoires in COVID-19. Study-level information: Samples of COVID-19 (acute and convalescent) were obtained from the United States, Italy and Spain.

Germline CDR1 and CDR2: SGHAT and FQNNGV. Germline trimming cut 5 bases from V and 9 bases from J; bases unmatched to any gene: 8. The CDR3 covers 14 residues. Per the study methods: Reference gene primer amplification gave nucleated cell count estimates. Libraries were prepared by immunoSEQ multiplex PCR; TCRdb keeps only in-frame clonotypes and omits some of them. The V and J calls and clone size are taken from that table; D and trimming were inferred from the DNA. Among roughly 200,000 clones listed, 65% to 80% were seen once. Sequences were obtained from peripheral blood. This TCR derives from a man aged 50 or older who had recovered from COVID-19. This chain connects TRBV11-2 to TRBJ2-1; 9 bases map to TRBD2. The CDR3 loop is CASSMTSGGGEQFF. CDR3 in DNA: TGTGCCAGCAGCATGACTAGCGGAGGTGGTGAGCAGTTCTTC. Together with reference TRBV11-2 and TRBJ2-1, the CDR3 gives the full variable domain: EAGVAQSPRYKIIEKRQSVAFWCNPISGHATLYWYQQILGQGPKLLIQFQNNGVVDDSQLPKDRFSAERLKGVDSTLKIQPAKLEDSAVYLCASSMTSGGGEQFFGPGTRLTVL.